Sequencing of this T cell receptor beta chain was carried out in a study of healthy donors' naive CD4 and CD8 T cells. Germline CDR1 MNHEY, CDR2 SMNVEV (reference sequence). With 3 bases removed from V and 2 bases from J, the gap between germline ends came to 14 bases. The CDR3 contains 16 residues. Each TCR library used about 500 ng of total RNA and a linear amplification protocol. MiXCR, applied by TCRdb to the reads, yields one record per CDR3 protein. The sample has about 180,000 distinct CDR3 sequences; 65% to 75% are singletons. The clonotype comes from a pool of human donors in good health; the sample pools cells from several healthy donors. This chain joins TRBV27 and TRBJ2-1; no firm D call. Sequenced: naive CD4+ and CD8+ T cells sorted from blood, pooled from several donors. This CDR3 is CASSLIGGNPYNEQFF. CDR3 DNA sequence: TGTGCCAGCAGTTTGATCGGTGGAAACCCCTACAATGAGCAGTTCTTC.